A single sample is the source of the 18 T cell receptor beta chains below, sequenced in a study of radiotherapy plus CTLA-4 blockade in lung cancer. TCRdb's table, derived via immunoSEQ multiplex PCR, lists solely in-frame clones and lacks some. The table records 90,000 to 100,000 clones, around 80% of them present only once. Source: peripheral blood, taken from a patient treated with radiotherapy plus ipilimumab. These receptors all stem from a human donor with non-small cell lung cancer that progressed on radiotherapy plus ipilimumab.

The chain uses TRBV10-3 and TRBJ1-2, with a weak D call TRBD1 (5 bases). The CDR3 totals 13 residues. Germline V gene sequence: CDR1 ENHRY, CDR2 SYGVKD. Deletions cut 7 bases from V and 3 bases from J, with 12 bases between. The CDR3 DNA sequence: TGTGCCATCACCCCGGACACAGACTATGGCTACACCTTC. This sequence encodes CAITPDTDYGYTF.

V and J are TRBV6-5 and TRBJ2-5; D is possibly TRBD1 (5 bases). The CDR3 length is 15 residues. Trimming removed 0 bases at V and 8 bases at J, with 16 bases between. Germline V gives CDR1 MNHEY, CDR2 SVGAGI. DNA of the CDR3: TGTGCCAGCAGTTACTCAGGGCAGCCCAGGGAAACCCAGTACTTC. It encodes CASSYSGQPRETQYF.

This clone turned up a few times. V usage is TRBV28 and J usage is TRBJ2-7; TRBD2 matches 13 bases. CDR3 length equals 15 residues. Germline-derived CDR1 and CDR2 are MDHEN and SYDVKM. Germline trimming cut 6 bases from V and 2 bases from J; bases unmatched to any gene: 4. CDR3 nucleotide sequence: TGTGCCAGCAGACATGGGACTAGCGGGGCCTACGAGCAGTACTTC. It specifies CASRHGTSGAYEQYF.

The table lists this clone with a count of one. The chain combines TRBV5-1 with TRBJ2-5; D is possibly TRBD1 or TRBD2 (5 bases each). The CDR3 sequence is 13 residues long. Trimming removed 0 bases from V and 5 bases from J, with 8 bases in between. Germline-derived CDR1 and CDR2 are SGHRS and YFSETQ. The CDR3, as DNA: TGCGCCAGCAGCTTGGCCTGGGGGGAGACCCAGTACTTC. It specifies CASSLAWGETQYF.

The chain uses TRBV27 and TRBJ1-5; TRBD1 aligns across 9 bases. The V and J ends lost 3 bases and 6 bases, in that order; junction bases with no gene match: 9. The germline V gene encodes CDR1 MNHEY and CDR2 SMNVEV (reference sequence). This CDR3 region has 16 residues. CDR3 loop: CASSFRGQGSGQPQHF. CDR3 DNA: TGTGCCAGCAGTTTCCGCGGACAGGGGAGCGGTCAGCCCCAGCATTTT.

The CDR3: CASSYSQSSNQPQHF. CDR3 coding DNA: TGTGCCAGCAGTTACTCACAGAGTAGCAATCAGCCCCAGCATTTT. This chain joins TRBV6-6 and TRBJ1-5; D uncertain. V was cut by 0 bases and J by 0 bases, with 6 bases left in between. The CDR3 is 15 residues long. In germline, CDR1 is MNHNY, CDR2 SVGAGI (reference sequence).

This chain joins TRBV6-1 and TRBJ2-6; D uncertain. Germline V gene sequence: CDR1 MNHNS, CDR2 SASEGT. The CDR3 is made up of 14 amino acids. The V gene lost 5 bases and the J gene lost 6 bases, with 11 bases spanning the gap. CDR3 residues: CASSRLGLANVLTF. For the CDR3, the DNA is TGTGCCAGCAGTCGTCTGGGGTTGGCCAACGTCCTGACTTTC.

The V and J genes are TRBV10-1 and TRBJ2-4; TRBD2 might be the D (5 bases). Trimming took off 0 bases at V and 9 bases at J, with 9 bases between the two ends. From germline, CDR1 is WNHNN and CDR2 SYGVQD (reference sequence). The CDR3 covers 13 residues. The CDR3 region is CASSESIEGIQYF. The CDR3 coding sequence is TGCGCCAGCAGTGAGTCTATAGAGGGCATTCAGTACTTC.

This clone appeared once. The rearrangement joins TRBV6-6 to TRBJ2-7; 7 bases map to TRBD2. Losses at the gene ends were 6 bases for V and 5 bases for J; bases not matched to a gene: 13. Germline assignment: CDR1 MNHNY and CDR2 SVGAGI (reference sequence). This CDR3 is built from 15 residues. The CDR3 DNA sequence: TGTGCCAGCAGCCCGATGGGGGGGGGAGGTCACGAGCAGTACGTC. Protein sequence: CASSPMGGGGHEQYV.

The rearrangement uses TRBV28 and TRBJ2-7; D unclear. Trimming shortened V by 1 base and J by 3 bases, and 4 bases separated the two germline ends. CDR1 MDHEN and CDR2 SYDVKM come from the germline V gene. The CDR3 has 12 amino acids. CDR3 DNA: TGTGCCAGCAGTTTATTCAGCTACGAGCAGTACTTC. Encoded protein: CASSLFSYEQYF.

V and J are TRBV6-6 and TRBJ2-7; D is unresolved. The CDR3 has 13 residues. Germline-derived CDR1 and CDR2 are MNHNY and SVGAGI (reference sequence). Trimming removed 2 bases from V and 2 bases from J, with 7 bases in between. CDR3 loop: CASSYVATYEQYF. Written as DNA, the CDR3 is TGTGCCAGCAGTTACGTAGCTACCTACGAGCAGTACTTC.

The chain employs TRBV27 and TRBJ2-5; D call uncertain. The CDR3 has 11 residues. Trimming stripped 2 bases from V and 4 bases from J, with 2 bases between. Germline-derived CDR1 and CDR2 are MNHEY and SMNVEV (reference sequence). This CDR3 reads CASSLGETQYF. CDR3 sequence (DNA): TGTGCCAGCAGTTTAGGAGAGACCCAGTACTTC.

Worth noting for this clone: Other DNA sequences in the sample encode the same CDR3. This sequence joins TRBV29-1 and TRBJ2-5; the match to TRBD2 covers 7 bases. J was trimmed by 4 bases and V by 1 base; bases with no gene match: 0. There are 12 residues in the CDR3. Germline values: CDR1 SQVTM, CDR2 ANQGSEA. CDR3 sequence reads: CSVEAGGETQYF. The CDR3 coding sequence is TGCAGCGTTGAAGCGGGGGGAGAGACCCAGTACTTC.

The chain uses TRBV29-1 and TRBJ2-2, with 10 bases matching TRBD2. The CDR3 contains 18 residues. Germline V CDR1 and CDR2: SQVTM, ANQGSEA. V was pared by 6 bases and J by 5 bases, with 18 bases of the junction left unmatched. The CDR3 nucleotides are TGCAGCGTAGTGGATCACGGTAGCGGGAGGCGGTTGACCGGGGAGCTGTTTTTT. Translation: CSVVDHGSGRRLTGELFF.

With respect to this clone: Additional DNA sequences in this sample encode the identical CDR3. The chain joins TRBV9 to TRBJ2-1; 10 nucleotides align to TRBD2. The V gene's germline CDR1 is SGDLS and CDR2 YYNGEE. Trimming removed 0 bases from V and 7 bases from J; junction bases left unmatched: 4. The CDR3 runs to 15 residues. The CDR3 DNA reads TGTGCCAGCAGCGTAGGGGCTAGCGGGAGTAATGAGCAGTTCTTC. Its protein is CASSVGASGSNEQFF.

The sample holds one count of this clone. This sequence joins TRBV5-6 and TRBJ2-1; 9 nucleotides agree with TRBD2. With 3 bases clipped from V and 7 bases from J, the junction kept 8 bases outside the gene matches. The CDR3 loop spans 15 amino acids. Germline V lookup: CDR1 SGHDT, CDR2 YYEEEE. The CDR3 nucleotides read TGTGCCAGCAGCTGGCTAGCGGGGCCCAAGAATGAGCAGTTCTTC. This gives the protein CASSWLAGPKNEQFF.

The rearrangement joins TRBV4-1 to TRBJ2-1; 9 bases line up with TRBD2. V shed 0 bases, J shed 3 bases, and the junction held 6 bases outside the gene matches. CDR3 length equals 17 residues. CDR1 is MGHRA and CDR2 is YSYEKL in the germline V gene. The CDR3 nucleotides read TGCGCCAGCAGCCAAGAATCGTTAGCGGGAGTCTACAATGAGCAGTTCTTC. Its protein is CASSQESLAGVYNEQFF.

V usage is TRBV6-5 and J usage is TRBJ1-5, with D hard to call. CDR1 MNHEY and CDR2 SVGAGI come from the germline V gene. This CDR3 comprises 14 residues. Deletions cut 8 bases from V and 2 bases from J, with 13 bases between. CDR3 nucleotide sequence: TGTGCCAGCGGGTCACCCGGTGGCAATCAGCCCCAGCATTTT. As protein: CASGSPGGNQPQHF.